The present T cell receptor (beta chain) was sequenced within a study of shared clonotypes between healthy human individuals. As for the study in general: There were three CD4 naive, three CD4 memory, two CD8 naive and one CD8 memory plates per donor. Study-wide results and limits: Limited genetic and exposure-history diversity came from having few donors.

Germline V gene data show CDR1 as GTSNPN and CDR2 as SVGIG (reference sequence). This CDR3 has 11 residues. The V and J ends lost 4 bases and 3 bases respectively, with 7 bases between them. Deep-level settings were used for running the assay. TCRdb keeps only in-frame clones here, not all; method: immunoSEQ multiplex PCR. This repertoire shows more than 400,000 clones, 96% found once; its top ten account for about 0.057%. This clone appeared a single time. Its cognate antigen is unknown. All donors qualified as healthy HIV-negative adults and had experienced no recent acute infections or vaccinations.

The receptor was derived from a woman in her 30s in good health. This sequence joins TRBV30 and TRBJ2-7; D is uncertain. Sequencing was performed on naive CD4+ T cells sorted from blood. Indicated subset: CD45RA+ positively selected. CDR3 nucleotides: TGTGCCTGGAAGGTCAGCTACGAGCAGTACTTC. Its translation is CAWKVSYEQYF.